These 2 T cell receptor beta chains originate from one sample sequenced in a study of shared clonotypes between healthy human individuals. The protocol was immunoSEQ multiplex PCR, while the TCRdb copy is restricted to in-frame clones and leaves out a portion. Altogether some 2.1 million clones are present, 85% to 95% being singletons, with the ten largest covering 0.1% to 0.15%. Input material: naive CD4+ T cells sorted from blood. Subset meaning: CD45RA+ positively selected. The receptors here all came from a man between 18 and 35 years old in good health.

On this clone itself: The sample contains more than one DNA sequence encoding this CDR3. The chain has TRBV2 and TRBJ2-7, with D possibly being TRBD2 (5 bases). Germline CDR1 SNHLY, CDR2 FYNNEI. Trimming stripped 1 base from V and 0 bases from J, with 7 bases between. The CDR3 loop spans 14 amino acids. CDR3 coding DNA: TGTGCCAGCAGTGAAGTGGGGAGCTCCTACGAGCAGTACTTC. Translated, it gives CASSEVGSSYEQYF.

V and J are TRBV4-1 and TRBJ1-1; D is unclear. V lost 4 bases, J lost 4 bases, and 10 bases lay in between. Per the germline V gene, CDR1 is MGHRA and CDR2 is YSYEKL. The CDR3 has 13 residues. CDR3 bases: TGCGCCAGCAGCCCGAGACACTCCACTGAAGCTTTCTTT. Its translation is CASSPRHSTEAFF.